This TCR beta chain was identified during a study of Graves' ophthalmopathy and Graves' hyperthyroidism (dated by TCRdb to 2017 to 2018). Context from the whole study: Peripheral blood was collected at initial diagnosis, prior to any treatment. In about six hyperthyroidism patients, the T-cell repertoires found in thyroid tissue were compared with those found in blood. In total, 135 blood samples were TCR-sequenced: approximately 42 ophthalmopathy, approximately 75 hyperthyroidism and roughly 17 hyperthyroidism-to-ophthalmopathy patients. Following sampling, methimazole starting at 30 mg daily was administered to hyperthyroidism patients, and high-dose intravenous methylprednisolone was administered to ophthalmopathy patients. To explore V-J signatures that separate ophthalmopathy from hyperthyroidism, a discovery set of approximately 100 patients was enrolled, consisting of about 45 with ophthalmopathy and some 59 with stable hyperthyroidism. For independent validation, a separate cohort was made up of 18 hyperthyroidism patients plus 17 patients who later progressed from hyperthyroidism to ophthalmopathy. The study used TCR beta repertoire signatures to distinguish Graves' ophthalmopathy from Graves' hyperthyroidism and to predict progression to ophthalmopathy.

Including cysteine and phenylalanine, the CDR3 has 16 amino acids. Only CDR3 DNA remains: 48 bases, in frame from the first base. According to the germline V gene, CDR1 reads MGHDK and CDR2 reads SYGVNS. From V the trimming removes 2 bases and from J it removes 6 bases, while the gene matches leave 10 bases of the junction unaccounted for. The ophthalmopathy patients had moderately to severely active disease, with a Clinical Activity Score of 3 or higher, a NOSPECS grade of 4 or higher, and a disease duration of less than 3 months. Patients with other autoimmune diseases, uncontrolled infections, pregnancy or lactation were excluded. Clinical symptoms, serum thyroxine, TRAb, thyroid ultrasound and orbital computed tomography were used for diagnosis. Using Ficoll-Paque density gradient centrifugation, PBMCs were isolated from about 9.4 ml of fresh peripheral blood. Total RNA was extracted using Trizol reagent, and RNA quality was checked on an Agilent 2100 Bioanalyzer.

For repertoire sequencing, the TCR beta CDR3 regions were amplified from RNA transcripts. The first round was an RT-PCR using HTBI primers with the Qiagen OneStep RT-PCR kit, and this first round was followed by a second-round multiplex PCR, then size selection and purification. Sequencing of the libraries was carried out on an Illumina HiSeq2000 in paired-end mode with 100 bp reads. Under the source paper's analysis protocol: SOAPnuke was used to process the reads, removing any read that contained adapters or uncalled bases, had a mean Phred below 15, or lacked an exact match to the constant primer or identifier. High-quality paired reads were merged with COPE v1.2.5. Unique nucleotide sequences were defined as clonotypes and aligned to IMGT TRB V, D and J references using MiTCR v1.1. The analysis was limited to V-J combinations with a frequency above 0.0001, which together covered over 99% of the repertoires. For each V-J combination, a TCR clonal expansion and chaos score was defined as the ratio of F50 clonal expansion to chaos observed in the TCRdist matrix. Welch's t-statistics and random forest were used to reduce the features to about 14 V-J combinations, which were then used as input to a naive Bayes classifier. Thyroid-blood repertoire similarity was quantified with the Morisita-Horn index. In-frame beta chains were kept once TCRdb had trimmed the public reads at Q25 with fastp and called clones with MiXCR. Duplicate CDR3 protein sequences are folded into a single record with the most common DNA and genes. TCRdb's processing, not the authors', yielded these V and J calls. The sample includes over 650,000 distinct CDR3 sequences, with roughly 39% observed a single time. The top ten constitute around 3.3% of the sample.

General study outcomes and caveats: Most expanded thyroid clonotypes with frequency above 0.001 were also detected in blood, suggesting blood repertoires may reflect the thyroid immune response. No statistical method was used to predetermine the sample size, and group allocation was not hidden from the investigators. In validation, the model predicted ophthalmopathy progression with about 70% sensitivity and around 72% specificity; approximately 12 predicted patients were CT-confirmed with GO in a median of approximately 6.2 months. The 13-signature model separated ophthalmopathy from stable hyperthyroidism with approximately 85% sensitivity and less than 83% specificity in cross-validation, and 80%/75% in the test set.

About this clonotype itself: Its antigen remains unidentified. No base quality values were provided; no much bigger clone lies one nucleotide off.

The V and J segments used are TRBV25-1 and TRBJ2-5; 9 of the junction bases match TRBD1. The receptor comes from an adult man with Graves' ophthalmopathy. Sequencing used peripheral blood. The CDR3 protein is CASSEQPGQGTQTQYF. The nucleotide sequence is given as TGTGCCAGCAGTGAACAACCGGGACAGGGCACCCAGACCCAGTACTTC.